This T cell receptor beta chain originates from a study of identical twins' blood T cells. Study results and caveats: Twins shared more top CDR3 clonotypes than unrelated donors did.

TCRdb ran MiXCR on the 5' RACE reads and lists one entry per CDR3 protein. The sample holds roughly 340,000 distinct CDR3 sequences, more than 25% seen once. As concerns this clonotype: Its target is unknown.

The CDR3 runs to 13 residues. CDR1 and CDR2 (germline): SGHAT, FQNNGV. V shed 7 bases and J shed 6 bases, with 13 bases lying between them. The chain combines TRBV11-2 with TRBJ2-1; possibly TRBD2 for D (5 bases). Sequencing was performed on PBMCs. The receptor was isolated from a woman aged 18-49 years in good health. The DNA of the CDR3 is TGTGCCAGCAATTCTCGACGGGGCAATGAGCAGTTCTTC. Its protein product is CASNSRRGNEQFF.